This T cell receptor (beta chain) was captured in a study of radiation and T cells in renal cell carcinoma. Study details: Nephrectomy followed 15 Gy stereotactic body radiation by 4 weeks. Study-level points and caveats: No pretreatment tumor biopsies were available for baseline clonotypes.

Libraries were prepared by immunoSEQ multiplex PCR; TCRdb keeps only in-frame clonotypes and omits some of them. The sample shows 20,000 to 25,000 clones, about 80% of them seen only once. Described time point: baseline pretreatment blood. Described treatment: 15 Gy SBRT to primary tumor, nephrectomy 4 weeks later. Blood was sampled at baseline, 2 weeks and 4 weeks after SBRT. This renal cell carcinoma was of the clear cell type. The V and J ends lost 2 bases and 5 bases respectively, with 3 bases between them. Germline lookup yields CDR1 GTSNPN and CDR2 SVGIG (reference sequence). The CDR3 consists of 10 residues. The table lists this clone with a count of one. Antigen unknown.

This specimen consisted of blood, obtained from a patient whose treatment included radiotherapy and nephrectomy. V gene TRBV30 combines with J gene TRBJ2-5, with no clear D. The sequence was obtained from a man aged 55 to 70 with renal cell carcinoma. CDR3 DNA: TGTGCCTGGAGTATGGAGACCCAGTACTTC. Translated: CAWSMETQYF.